This T cell receptor beta chain originates from a study of cytomegalovirus exposure and HLA in healthy donors. The study, taken as a whole, reports: Reports indicate that TCR beta sequences accurately predicted the HLA-A and HLA-B alleles of most subjects.

PCR involved 60 Vbeta and 13 Jbeta primers. The assay was immunoSEQ multiplex PCR, and TCRdb's table has in-frame clones only and misses some. The profile shows about 150,000 clones, 82% of them singletons. A word on this clone: No antigen is known for it.

The germline V gene has CDR1 MNHEY and CDR2 SMNVEV (reference sequence). The CDR3 has 14 residues. V lost 2 bases and J 5 bases, leaving 13 bases between the germline ends. The J gene is TRBJ2-7, the V gene TRBV27; a possible D gene is TRBD2 (5 bases). The TCR was taken from a woman between 50 and 59 years old in good health and CMV-seropositive. Sample: PBMCs. CDR3 DNA sequence: TGTGCCAGCAGTTTAGTCGGAGCGGAGGACGAGCAGTACTTC. It translates to CASSLVGAEDEQYF.